The TCR beta chain described here comes from a study of cytomegalovirus exposure and HLA in healthy donors. The trim removed 1 base at V and 3 bases at J, leaving 3 bases unmatched. CDR3 size: 15 residues. Germline V gene data show CDR1 as SGHRS and CDR2 as YFSETQ. PCR amplification relied on 60 Vbeta primers (plus 13 Jbeta primers). Data came from immunoSEQ multiplex PCR; TCRdb stores just in-frame clones and leaves some out. The table lists about 150,000 clones, roughly 80% of them singletons. Notes on the study in general: Researchers counted around 180 TCR beta chains as cytomegalovirus-associated.

This clone came up once. The antigen is undetermined. The TCR comes from a middle-aged woman in good health and CMV-seronegative. The J gene is TRBJ2-2, the V gene TRBV5-1, with 7 bases identical to TRBD1. Sequenced input: PBMCs. CDR3: CASSLTGADTGELFF. The CDR3 nucleotides read TGCGCCAGCAGCTTGACAGGGGCGGACACCGGGGAGCTGTTTTTT.